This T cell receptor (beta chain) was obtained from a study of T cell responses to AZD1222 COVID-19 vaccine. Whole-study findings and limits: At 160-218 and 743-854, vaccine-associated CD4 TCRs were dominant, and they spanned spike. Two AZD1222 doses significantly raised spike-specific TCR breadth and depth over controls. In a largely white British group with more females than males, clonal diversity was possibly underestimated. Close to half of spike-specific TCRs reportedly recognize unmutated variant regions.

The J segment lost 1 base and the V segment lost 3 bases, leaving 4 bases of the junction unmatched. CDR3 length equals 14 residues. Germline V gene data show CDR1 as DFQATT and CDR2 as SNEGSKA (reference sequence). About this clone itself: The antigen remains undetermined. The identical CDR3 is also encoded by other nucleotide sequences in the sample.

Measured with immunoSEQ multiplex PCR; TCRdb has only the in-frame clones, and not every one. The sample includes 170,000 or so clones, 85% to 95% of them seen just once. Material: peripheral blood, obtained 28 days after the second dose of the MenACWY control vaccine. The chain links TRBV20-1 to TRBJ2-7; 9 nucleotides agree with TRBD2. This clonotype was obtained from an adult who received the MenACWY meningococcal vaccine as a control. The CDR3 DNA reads TGCAGTGCTAGTTTAGCGGGGGTATCCTACGAGCAGTACTTC. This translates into CSASLAGVSYEQYF.